The 28 T cell receptor beta chains given below trace back to one sample, sequenced in a study of T cell responses to AZD1222 COVID-19 vaccine. The assay was immunoSEQ multiplex PCR, and TCRdb's table has in-frame clones only and misses some. The sample lists about 100,000 clones; more than 80% were seen once. The sequences come from peripheral blood, collected 28 days after the second AZD1222 dose. The source of these receptors is an adult who received the AZD1222 COVID-19 vaccine.

The J gene is TRBJ1-2, the V gene TRBV7-9; 7 bases are shared with TRBD1. Germline assignment: CDR1 SEHNR and CDR2 FQNEAQ (reference sequence). Trimming took 4 bases from V and 0 from J; bases not matched to a gene: 11. CDR3 length: 17 residues. In DNA form, the CDR3 reads TGTGCCAGCAGCTCCCCCAATCAGGGGGAAACTAACTATGGCTACACCTTC. It specifies CASSSPNQGETNYGYTF.

The chain recombines TRBV29-1 with TRBJ2-3; 15 bases are shared with TRBD2. Germline V gene sequence: CDR1 SQVTM, CDR2 ANQGSEA. V lost 5 bases and J lost 0; bases outside the gene matches: 9. This CDR3 contains 18 residues. The CDR3 nucleotides are TGCAGCGTTTTTTCCTCGGGACTAGCGGGGGGCAGCACAGATACGCAGTATTTT. Amino acids: CSVFSSGLAGGSTDTQYF.

The chain employs TRBV5-1 and TRBJ2-1, with TRBD1 matching 7 bases. Germline V gene sequence: CDR1 SGHRS, CDR2 YFSETQ. Unmatched junction bases numbered 10, after V lost 0 bases and J lost 7 bases. The CDR3 runs 16 residues. For the CDR3, the DNA is TGCGCCAGCAGCTTGGAGGGGCCGGAACAGGGGAATGAGCAGTTCTTC. The encoded protein is CASSLEGPEQGNEQFF.

The genes are TRBV7-8 and TRBJ2-7; D possibly corresponds to TRBD1 (5 bases). Trimming took off 4 bases at V and 2 bases at J, with 15 bases between the two ends. Per the germline V gene, CDR1 is SGHVS and CDR2 is FQNEAQ. This CDR3 contains 15 residues. The chain's CDR3 is CASSSVTEGAYEQYF. The CDR3 DNA sequence: TGTGCCAGCAGCTCAGTGACAGAAGGGGCCTACGAGCAGTACTTC.

The CDR3 is CASRRDAGGNSPLHF. The CDR3 bases are TGCGCCAGCAGACGGGACGCCGGGGGTAATTCACCCCTCCACTTT. V is TRBV5-1 and J is TRBJ1-6, with D perhaps TRBD1 (5 bases). Trimming removed 5 bases from V and 6 bases from J, with 15 bases in between. Per the germline V gene, CDR1 is SGHRS and CDR2 is YFSETQ. The CDR3 length is 15 residues.

This rearrangement joins TRBV11-3 to TRBJ2-1; 7 bases are a match to TRBD1. The J segment lost 6 bases and the V segment lost 6 bases, leaving 8 bases of the junction unmatched. CDR1 and CDR2 from the germline V gene are SGHNT and YENEEA. CDR3 length equals 14 residues. CDR3 protein: CASSQYTGANEQFF. Written as DNA, the CDR3 is TGTGCCAGCAGTCAATATACAGGGGCCAATGAGCAGTTCTTC.

The genes are TRBV6-6 and TRBJ2-5; unclear D gene. The CDR3 consists of 13 residues. Germline V lookup: CDR1 MNHNY, CDR2 SVGAGI (reference sequence). Deletions cut 2 bases from V and 1 base from J, with 5 bases between. The CDR3 reads CASSYVPQETQYF. The CDR3 nucleotides read TGTGCCAGCAGTTACGTCCCCCAAGAGACCCAGTACTTC.

The rearrangement joins TRBV5-1 to TRBJ1-6; 7 bases map to TRBD1. This CDR3 contains 16 residues. The V and J ends lost 0 bases and 10 bases, in that order; junction bases with no gene match: 10. The germline V gene has CDR1 SGHRS and CDR2 YFSETQ. The CDR3 region has the DNA TGCGCCAGCAGCTTGGCCGCCGACAGGGCCGTGTCACCCCTCCACTTT. This gives the protein CASSLAADRAVSPLHF.

V gene TRBV29-1 combines with J gene TRBJ1-1, with 7 bases that match TRBD1. CDR3 length: 12 amino acids. Germline lookup yields CDR1 SQVTM and CDR2 ANQGSEA. V trimming: 2 bases; J trimming: 5 bases; junction bases outside the gene matches: 2. In DNA, the CDR3 is TGCAGCGTTGAACCCAGGGGGACTGAAGCTTTCTTT. It is translated as CSVEPRGTEAFF.

The chain links TRBV6-2 or TRBV6-3 to TRBJ2-3; 12 nucleotides match TRBD2. This CDR3 has 18 residues. V lost 3 bases to trimming and J lost 2 bases; unmatched junction nucleotides: 9. The germline V gene encodes CDR1 MNHEY and CDR2 SVGEGT. In nucleotides, the CDR3 is TGTGCCAGCAGTTATTTTCTAGCGGGGGGGTCCCCCACAGATACGCAGTATTTT. It translates to CASSYFLAGGSPTDTQYF.

The chain couples TRBV11-2 to TRBJ1-1; D not resolved. The germline gives CDR1 SGHAT, CDR2 FQNNGV. The V end was cut by 0 bases, the J end by 4 bases, with 12 bases between. CDR3 length equals 15 residues. The CDR3 DNA is TGTGCCAGCAGCTTAGAGCGGTCTGCGAGCACTGAAGCTTTCTTT. Residues: CASSLERSASTEAFF.

The chain recombines TRBV12-3 or TRBV12-4 with TRBJ1-1; D is ambiguous. The CDR3 extends over 13 amino acids. Between the trimmed V and J ends, which lost 6 bases and 1 base, there was a span of 9 bases. The CDR3 sequence: CASSPGGNTEAFF. CDR3 in DNA: TGTGCCAGCAGCCCAGGAGGGAACACTGAAGCTTTCTTT.

This clone was counted between two and nine times. The rearrangement joins TRBV19 to TRBJ2-1; TRBD1 aligns across 8 bases. The V and J ends lost 5 bases and 6 bases, in that order; junction bases with no gene match: 12. CDR1 and CDR2 from the germline V gene are LNHDA and SQIVND (reference sequence). The CDR3 is made up of 16 amino acids. The CDR3 DNA reads as TGTGCCAGTAGTGTAGCCGGACAGGGAGCGGGCAATGAGCAGTTCTTC. Translated: CASSVAGQGAGNEQFF.

The V gene is TRBV5-5, the J gene TRBJ1-6, with D uncertain. Germline values: CDR1 SGHKS, CDR2 YYEKEE (reference sequence). This CDR3 comprises 15 residues. Trimming pared 2 bases from V and 3 bases from J, leaving 9 bases between. CDR3: CASSFNGDYNSPLHF. CDR3 sequence (DNA): TGTGCCAGCAGCTTTAACGGCGACTATAATTCACCCCTCCACTTT.

The genes are TRBV6-5 and TRBJ1-2; the match to TRBD1 covers 8 bases. V dropped 6 bases and J dropped 5; count of bases not matched to a gene: 8. Germline V gene lookup returns CDR1 MNHEY and CDR2 SVGAGI. The CDR3 loop spans 14 amino acids. DNA of the CDR3: TGTGCCAGCAGGAGAGACAGGGGTGAATATGGCTACACCTTC. Translation gives CASRRDRGEYGYTF.

This chain connects TRBV6-1 to TRBJ1-5; a weak D match, TRBD1 (6 bases). With 3 bases removed from V and 4 bases from J, the gap between germline ends came to 13 bases. Germline loops: CDR1 MNHNS, CDR2 SASEGT. CDR3 size: 15 residues. The CDR3: CASSDLQGPNQPQHF. The CDR3 coding sequence is TGTGCCAGCAGTGACCTACAGGGTCCGAATCAGCCCCAGCATTTT.

The sample holds a few counts of this clone. The chain couples TRBV5-1 to TRBJ1-1, with D possibly being TRBD1 (5 bases). This CDR3 is 16 amino acids long. Germline CDR1 and CDR2: SGHRS and YFSETQ. Trimming stripped 4 bases from V and 2 bases from J, with 18 bases between. The CDR3 DNA reads as TGCGCCAGCAGCCATGGGGGGATCGGACGTAACACTGAAGCTTTCTTT. Protein: CASSHGGIGRNTEAFF.

This CDR3 is CAWSVNTAGSLSYEQYF. The DNA of the CDR3 is TGTGCCTGGAGTGTAAACACTGCCGGGAGTCTCTCCTACGAGCAGTACTTC. The chain has TRBV30 and TRBJ2-7; the D gene is possibly TRBD2 (6 bases). This CDR3 region has 17 residues. CDR1 and CDR2 from the germline V gene are GTSNPN and SVGIG (reference sequence). The V and J ends lost 0 bases and 0 bases respectively, with 18 bases between them.

The J gene is TRBJ2-6, the V gene TRBV13; the D is unclear. Germline assignment: CDR1 PRHDT and CDR2 FYEKMQ (reference sequence). The CDR3 is made up of 16 amino acids. The V end lost 0 bases, the J end lost 0 bases, and 6 bases lay between the germline ends. Here the CDR3 DNA reads TGTGCCAGCAGCTTAGGCCTACGCTCTGGGGCCAACGTCCTGACTTTC. This codes for CASSLGLRSGANVLTF.

The chain couples TRBV14 to TRBJ1-2; TRBD1 might be the D (5 bases). Trimming shortened V by 1 base and J by 6 bases, and 12 bases separated the two germline ends. Germline V gene sequence: CDR1 SGHDN, CDR2 FVKESK. The CDR3 loop spans 14 amino acids. The CDR3 is CASSQGSRGNGYTF. CDR3 DNA sequence: TGTGCCAGCAGCCAAGGGTCGCGGGGGAATGGCTACACCTTC.

In regard to this clone: Relative to the germline gene, one junction end is altered; a read error may explain this. The gene calls are TRBV10-3 and TRBJ2-7, with D perhaps given as TRBD1 or TRBD2 (7 bases each). CDR1 and CDR2 (germline): ENHRY, SYGVKD. The CDR3 is 14 residues long. The CDR3 region is CAICEGGGLYEQYF. In nucleotides, the CDR3 is TGTGCCATCTGTGAGGGAGGGGGCCTCTACGAGCAGTACTTC.

V gene TRBV15 combines with J gene TRBJ1-1; the D gene is possibly TRBD1 (6 bases). This CDR3 has 16 residues. Germline CDR1 and CDR2: LNHNV and YYDKDF (reference sequence). V lost 1 base and J lost 0, with 12 bases in between. The CDR3 region has the DNA TGTGCCACCAGCAGAGCACAGGGAATATTGAACACTGAAGCTTTCTTT. It is translated as CATSRAQGILNTEAFF.

The J gene is TRBJ1-3, the V gene TRBV9; a weak D match, TRBD1 (5 bases). From germline, CDR1 is SGDLS and CDR2 YYNGEE. This CDR3 has 16 amino acids. Trimming left V 3 bases short and J 0 bases short, with 13 bases between. In DNA form, the CDR3 reads TGTGCCAGCAGCGAGGGACTGATGAGCTCTGGAAACACCATATATTTT. Amino acid sequence: CASSEGLMSSGNTIYF. The variable domain in full, completed from reference TRBV9 and TRBJ1-3, reads DSGVTQTPKHLITATGQRVTLRCSPRSGDLSVYWYQQSLDQGLQFLIQYYNGEERAKGNILERFSAQQFPDLHSELNLSSLELGDSALYFCASSEGLMSSGNTIYFGEGSWLTVV.

The CDR3 reads CAWSVRGFYGYTF. The CDR3 DNA sequence: TGTGCCTGGAGTGTACGGGGCTTCTATGGCTACACCTTC. This chain links TRBV30 with TRBJ1-2; maybe TRBD1 (5 bases). Germline V CDR1 and CDR2: GTSNPN, SVGIG (reference sequence). The CDR3 totals 13 residues. The V end lost 0 bases, the J end lost 4 bases, and 9 bases lay between the germline ends.

V and J are TRBV19 and TRBJ1-5; D is unclear. The germline V gene has CDR1 LNHDA and CDR2 SQIVND (reference sequence). CDR3 length: 13 residues. Trimming took off 5 bases at V and 9 bases at J, with 14 bases between the two ends. The CDR3 DNA sequence: TGTGCCAGTAGTTTTAACCCTACCGGGCCCCAGCATTTT. As protein: CASSFNPTGPQHF. The variable domain in full, with the rest retrieved from reference TRBV19 and TRBJ1-5, is DGGITQSPKYLFRKEGQNVTLSCEQNLNHDAMYWYRQDPGQGLRLIYYSQIVNDFQKGDIAEGYSVSREKKESFPLTVTSAQKNPTAFYLCASSFNPTGPQHFGDGTRLSIL.

The V and J genes are TRBV11-1 and TRBJ1-5; D unresolved. The length of the CDR3 is 13 residues. With 4 bases removed from V and 3 bases from J, the gap between germline ends came to 7 bases. Per the germline V gene, CDR1 is SGHAT and CDR2 is FQDESV (reference sequence). The CDR3 nucleotides read TGTGCCAGCAGCTCCTCCTCCAATCAGCCCCAGCATTTT. This encodes CASSSSSNQPQHF.

The chain has TRBV19 and TRBJ2-1, with 10 bases identical to TRBD1. The germline V gene has CDR1 LNHDA and CDR2 SQIVND (reference sequence). This CDR3 region has 15 residues. Unmatched junction bases numbered 5, after V lost 5 bases and J lost 4 bases. The CDR3 DNA sequence: TGTGCCAGTAGTTCCGGGACAGGGGTTTACAATGAGCAGTTCTTC. Protein: CASSSGTGVYNEQFF.

In this sample, this clone turned up once. This chain links TRBV19 with TRBJ1-2, with 8 bases that match TRBD1. Germline lookup yields CDR1 LNHDA and CDR2 SQIVND (reference sequence). The CDR3 spans 15 residues. V lost 5 bases, J lost 4 bases, and 9 bases stayed unmatched. The CDR3 sequence: CASSVYRGNSYGYTF. The CDR3 nucleotides are TGTGCCAGTAGTGTATACAGGGGGAACTCCTATGGCTACACCTTC. Full variable domain (missing parts from reference TRBV19 and TRBJ1-2): DGGITQSPKYLFRKEGQNVTLSCEQNLNHDAMYWYRQDPGQGLRLIYYSQIVNDFQKGDIAEGYSVSREKKESFPLTVTSAQKNPTAFYLCASSVYRGNSYGYTFGSGTRLTVV.